A single sample is the source of the 22 T cell receptor beta chains below, sequenced in a study of blood T cell repertoires in COVID-19. Using immunoSEQ multiplex PCR, the repertoire was profiled, and TCRdb retains in-frame clones only, with some absent. This table holds roughly 300,000 clones, about 86% found once. Sequenced input: peripheral blood. The receptors come from a woman in her sixties or seventies with active or convalescent COVID-19.

This sequence joins TRBV6-2 or TRBV6-3 and TRBJ1-6; weak D call: TRBD1 (6 bases). The CDR3 covers 16 residues. Germline CDR1 and CDR2: MNHEY and SVGEGT. V gave up 0 bases and J gave up 9 bases, with 15 bases separating them. The CDR3 here is CASSYSLQQGPSPLHF. The CDR3 DNA reads as TGTGCCAGCAGTTACTCGCTTCAGCAGGGGCCTTCACCCCTCCACTTT.

The gene calls are TRBV9 and TRBJ2-1; weak D call: TRBD1 (5 bases). V lost 3 bases and J 0 bases, leaving 16 bases between the germline ends. The CDR3 loop spans 17 amino acids. Germline loops: CDR1 SGDLS, CDR2 YYNGEE. CDR3 amino acids: CASSADRSILSYNEQFF. The DNA for the CDR3 is TGTGCCAGCAGCGCCGACAGAAGTATACTCTCCTACAATGAGCAGTTCTTC.

This clone appeared once. The chain recombines TRBV11-3 with TRBJ1-1; unclear D gene. Germline lookup yields CDR1 SGHNT and CDR2 YENEEA. The CDR3 spans 13 residues. Trimming took 5 bases from V and 3 from J, leaving 10 bases between them. The CDR3 DNA follows: TGTGCCAGCAGCCGGAGGCTCGACACTGAAGCTTTCTTT. Amino acid sequence: CASSRRLDTEAFF.

The chain combines TRBV5-8 with TRBJ2-1; TRBD1 matches 7 bases. This CDR3 is 16 amino acids long. From germline, CDR1 is SGHTS and CDR2 YDEGEE. Germline trimming cut 4 bases from V and 7 bases from J; bases unmatched to any gene: 14. The CDR3 sequence: CASSVDPGQPGNEQFF. In nucleotides, the CDR3 is TGTGCCAGCAGCGTCGATCCGGGACAGCCTGGGAATGAGCAGTTCTTC.

The gene calls are TRBV6-1 and TRBJ1-5; D not certain. Trimming took off 6 bases at V and 0 bases at J, with 6 bases between the two ends. CDR1 and CDR2 from the germline V gene are MNHNS and SASEGT. The CDR3 covers 13 residues. The DNA for the CDR3 is TGTGCCAGCAGCCAAAATAGCAATCAGCCCCAGCATTTT. Protein: CASSQNSNQPQHF.

V is TRBV6-5 and J is TRBJ2-3, with D possibly being TRBD2 (6 bases). The ends were cut back, 4 bases at V and 4 bases at J, with 15 bases in the middle. CDR1 and CDR2 (germline): MNHEY, SVGAGI. CDR3 size: 15 residues. CDR3 nucleotide sequence: TGTGCCAGCAGTTCCGGGTTAGCGGCCCCAGATACGCAGTATTTT. This translates into CASSSGLAAPDTQYF.

V usage is TRBV6-1 and J usage is TRBJ1-3; TRBD1 matches at 7 bases. V shed 4 bases, J shed 0 bases, and the junction held 9 bases outside the gene matches. There are 17 residues in the CDR3. CDR1 is MNHNS, CDR2 SASEGT, per germline. The CDR3 sequence: CASSGRAGTDSGNTIYF. The CDR3 DNA follows: TGTGCCAGCAGTGGACGAGCCGGGACAGACTCTGGAAACACCATATATTTT.

The chain couples TRBV29-1 to TRBJ1-2; possible D gene TRBD1, 5 bases. CDR3 length: 14 amino acids. CDR1 is SQVTM, CDR2 ANQGSEA, per germline. Trimming removed 3 bases from V and 1 base from J, with 12 bases in between. The CDR3 DNA reads TGCAGCGTTGACCGTACGGGGGATAACTATGGCTACACCTTC. Amino acids: CSVDRTGDNYGYTF.

The V call is TRBV6-4, the J call TRBJ1-1, with 8 bases identical to TRBD1. Trimming took 7 bases from V and 5 from J; bases not matched to a gene: 9. Germline V gene lookup returns CDR1 MRHNA and CDR2 SNTAGT. The CDR3 length is 14 residues. This CDR3 is CASKLTGAGTEAFF. CDR3 DNA sequence: TGTGCCAGCAAATTGACAGGGGCAGGGACTGAAGCTTTCTTT.

The V call is TRBV9, the J call TRBJ2-3, with 14 bases identical to TRBD2. The CDR3 spans 16 residues. The V segment lost 4 bases and the J segment 8 bases; nucleotides outside the gene matches: 9. CDR1 is SGDLS and CDR2 is YYNGEE in the germline V gene. The CDR3 sequence is CASSRTSGGPPGTQYF. The CDR3 nucleotides read TGTGCCAGCAGCCGGACTAGCGGGGGGCCGCCAGGTACGCAGTATTTT.

This clone was seen once. The CDR3 nucleotides read TGCGCCAGCAGCTTGGGGACTAGCGGGGGAGAGACCCAGTACTTC. Its protein product is CASSLGTSGGETQYF. The gene calls are TRBV4-1 and TRBJ2-5; 14 positions match TRBD2. The CDR3 has 15 residues. The trim removed 5 bases at V and 4 bases at J, leaving 3 bases unmatched. CDR1 MGHRA and CDR2 YSYEKL come from the germline V gene.

This chain uses TRBV11-2 with TRBJ2-7; 7 bases align to TRBD1. The CDR3 is 15 residues long. Per the germline V gene, CDR1 is SGHAT and CDR2 is FQNNGV. V was pared by 3 bases and J by 2 bases, with 7 bases of the junction left unmatched. The CDR3 region is CASSLTGKGAYEQYF. The CDR3 DNA reads as TGTGCCAGCAGCTTGACAGGGAAAGGGGCCTACGAGCAGTACTTC.

This chain joins TRBV5-4 and TRBJ1-1, with a possible D match to TRBD1 (6 bases). V was clipped by 2 bases and J by 2 bases, with 16 bases between them. Germline V lookup: CDR1 SGHNT, CDR2 YYREEE (reference sequence). The CDR3 is made up of 16 amino acids. CDR3 sequence reads: CASSLMGAGDNTEAFF. CDR3 DNA: TGTGCCAGCAGCTTAATGGGGGCTGGGGACAACACTGAAGCTTTCTTT.

The chain employs TRBV11-2 and TRBJ2-7; D gene ambiguous. Trimming cost V 7 bases and J 0 bases, with 13 bases left between them. CDR3 length equals 14 residues. Germline lookup yields CDR1 SGHAT and CDR2 FQNNGV. The CDR3 DNA sequence: TGTGCCAGCACCGACGACACCCACTCCTACGAGCAGTACTTC. It encodes CASTDDTHSYEQYF. The variable domain in full, with the rest retrieved from reference TRBV11-2 and TRBJ2-7, is EAGVAQSPRYKIIEKRQSVAFWCNPISGHATLYWYQQILGQGPKLLIQFQNNGVVDDSQLPKDRFSAERLKGVDSTLKIQPAKLEDSAVYLCASTDDTHSYEQYFGPGTRLTVT.

The V call is TRBV19, the J call TRBJ2-1; 12 bases agree with TRBD2. This CDR3 spans 15 amino acids. After removal of 5 bases from V and 5 bases from J, the junction contained 4 bases not matched to a gene. Germline V gene lookup returns CDR1 LNHDA and CDR2 SQIVND (reference sequence). This CDR3 is CASSRGLAGNNEQFF. CDR3 bases: TGTGCCAGTAGTCGAGGACTAGCGGGGAACAATGAGCAGTTCTTC.

The table lists this clone with a count of one. The V and J genes are TRBV19 and TRBJ1-1; no reliable D call. Germline loops: CDR1 LNHDA, CDR2 SQIVND (reference sequence). Trimming cost V 3 bases and J 3 bases, with 11 bases left between them. The CDR3 length is 14 residues. This chain's CDR3 is CASSIPREDTEAFF. CDR3 DNA: TGTGCCAGTAGTATCCCGAGGGAGGACACTGAAGCTTTCTTT.

The chain joins TRBV5-1 to TRBJ2-3, with 7 bases lining up with TRBD2. CDR3 size: 16 residues. V shed 0 bases, J shed 4 bases, and the junction held 8 bases outside the gene matches. Germline CDR1 SGHRS, CDR2 YFSETQ. CDR3 nucleotide sequence: TGCGCCAGCAGCTTGGTCGGTCGGGGGGACCCAGATACGCAGTATTTT. It specifies CASSLVGRGDPDTQYF.

V and J are TRBV7-8 and TRBJ2-2; 8 bases match TRBD1. J gave up 7 bases and V 2 bases, and 3 bases lay outside the gene matches. The CDR3 runs 14 residues. Germline-derived CDR1 and CDR2 are SGHVS and FQNEAQ. The CDR3: CASSLTGGIGELFF. The DNA for the CDR3 is TGTGCCAGCAGCTTAACAGGGGGTATCGGGGAGCTGTTTTTT.

This chain connects TRBV10-3 to TRBJ2-7; the D gene is possibly TRBD1 (6 bases). The germline V gene encodes CDR1 ENHRY and CDR2 SYGVKD. CDR3 length: 15 amino acids. With 2 bases removed from V and 4 bases from J, the gap between germline ends came to 15 bases. DNA of the CDR3: TGTGCCATCAGTGAGGACCCGGGACATACGTACGAGCAGTACTTC. Protein product: CAISEDPGHTYEQYF.

A note on this clone: Given a much more abundant clone one base away, this may be a read error. J is TRBJ1-3 and V is TRBV27; D uncertain. Germline V gene data show CDR1 as MNHEY and CDR2 as SMNVEV (reference sequence). The CDR3 is 13 amino acids. Between the trimmed V and J ends, which lost 8 bases and 0 bases, there was a span of 8 bases. In DNA form, the CDR3 reads TGTGCCAGCGCCACCGGCTCTGGAAACACCATATATTTT. It yields the protein CASATGSGNTIYF.

The CDR3 region has the DNA TGTGCCAGCAGCCGGGGAGGAGGGGGGGAAAGCAATCAGCCCCAGCATTTT. Its translation: CASSRGGGGESNQPQHF. J is TRBJ1-5 and V is TRBV7-2, with D possibly matching TRBD1 (6 bases). Trimming removed 5 bases at V and 1 base at J, with 18 bases between. The germline V gene has CDR1 SGHTA and CDR2 FQGNSA. CDR3 length equals 17 residues. The variable domain in full, completed from reference TRBV7-2 and TRBJ1-5, reads GAGVSQSPSNKVTEKGKDVELRCDPISGHTALYWYRQSLGQGLEFLIYFQGNSAPDKSGLPSDRFSAERTGGSVSTLTIQRTQQEDSAVYLCASSRGGGGESNQPQHFGDGTRLSIL.

The chain joins TRBV4-1 to TRBJ1-1; 11 bases are shared with TRBD1. In germline, CDR1 is MGHRA, CDR2 YSYEKL. V was clipped by 3 bases and J by 6 bases; unmatched bases: 6. This CDR3 has 15 residues. This CDR3 reads CASSHGQGAVAEAFF. DNA for the CDR3: TGCGCCAGCAGCCACGGACAGGGGGCGGTCGCTGAAGCTTTCTTT.